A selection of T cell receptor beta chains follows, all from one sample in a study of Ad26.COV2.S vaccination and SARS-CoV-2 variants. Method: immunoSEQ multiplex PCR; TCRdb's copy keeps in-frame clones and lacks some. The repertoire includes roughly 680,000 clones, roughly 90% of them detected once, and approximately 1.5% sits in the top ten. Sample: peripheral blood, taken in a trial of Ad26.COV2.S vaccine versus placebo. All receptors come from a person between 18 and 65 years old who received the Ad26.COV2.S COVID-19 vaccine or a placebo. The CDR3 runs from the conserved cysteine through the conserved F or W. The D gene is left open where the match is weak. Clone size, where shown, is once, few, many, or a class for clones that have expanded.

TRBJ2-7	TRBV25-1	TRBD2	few	CASSEPGLATYEQYF	TGTGCCAGCAGTGAACCGGGACTAGCGACCTACGAGCAGTACTTC
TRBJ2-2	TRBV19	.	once	CASSPQRVANTGELFF	TGTGCCAGTAGTCCTCAACGGGTCGCGAACACCGGGGAGCTGTTTTTT
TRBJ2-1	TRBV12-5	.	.	CASGLPRGKARNEQFF	TGTGCTAGTGGTTTGCCACGGGGGAAAGCTCGGAATGAGCAGTTCTTC
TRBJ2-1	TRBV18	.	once	CASSSEGEQFF	TGTGCCAGCTCATCCGAGGGTGAGCAGTTCTTC
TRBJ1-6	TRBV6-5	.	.	CASSYSTGPDNSPLHF	TGTGCCAGCAGTTACTCAACAGGGCCGGATAATTCACCCCTCCACTTT
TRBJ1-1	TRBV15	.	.	CATSRGPPLNTEAFF	TGTGCCACCAGCAGAGGACCCCCTTTGAACACTGAAGCTTTCTTT
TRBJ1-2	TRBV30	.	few	CAWSVGYGYTF	TGTGCCTGGAGTGTGGGCTATGGCTACACCTTC
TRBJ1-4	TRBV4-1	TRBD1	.	CASRTTGDGEKLFF	TGCGCCAGCAGGACAACAGGGGACGGTGAAAAACTGTTTTTT
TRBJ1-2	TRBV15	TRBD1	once	CATSSDRGRAQDYGYTF	TGTGCCACCAGCAGCGACAGGGGGCGCGCTCAAGACTATGGCTACACCTTC
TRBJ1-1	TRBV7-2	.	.	CASSRDFDTEAFF	TGTGCCAGCAGCCGGGACTTCGACACTGAAGCTTTCTTT
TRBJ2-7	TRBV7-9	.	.	CASSHPSPEQYF	TGTGCCAGCAGTCATCCCTCGCCCGAGCAGTACTTC